The T cell receptor (beta chain) described here comes from a study of T cell responses to AZD1222 COVID-19 vaccine. Sequencing used immunoSEQ multiplex PCR; TCRdb keeps in-frame clones, though not all of them. This table has tens of thousands of clones, around nine tenths appearing once. Study-level results: CD4 TCRs covered the whole spike, strongest at regions 160-218 and 743-854.

As concerns this clone: Its target is unknown.

In germline, CDR1 is SGHNT, CDR2 YYREEE (reference sequence). V was trimmed by 0 bases and J by 3 bases, leaving 7 bases between them. This CDR3 spans 13 amino acids. The sequence derives from an adult who received the AZD1222 COVID-19 vaccine. Sequences were derived from peripheral blood, sampled 28 days after the second AZD1222 dose. The chain links TRBV5-4 to TRBJ2-7; unclear D gene. This chain's CDR3 is CASSLEQRYEQYF. In DNA form, the CDR3 reads TGTGCCAGCAGCTTGGAGCAACGCTACGAGCAGTACTTC.